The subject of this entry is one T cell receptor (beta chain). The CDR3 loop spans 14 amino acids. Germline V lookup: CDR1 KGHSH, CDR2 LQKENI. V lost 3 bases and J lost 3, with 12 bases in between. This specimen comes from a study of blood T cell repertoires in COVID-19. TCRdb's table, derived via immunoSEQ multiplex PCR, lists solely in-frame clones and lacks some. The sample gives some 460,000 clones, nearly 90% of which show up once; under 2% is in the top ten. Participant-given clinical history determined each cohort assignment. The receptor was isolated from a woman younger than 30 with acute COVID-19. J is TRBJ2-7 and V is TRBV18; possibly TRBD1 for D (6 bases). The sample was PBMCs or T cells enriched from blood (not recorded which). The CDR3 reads CASSPQGTNYEQYF. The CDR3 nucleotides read TGTGCCAGCTCACCGCAAGGGACAAACTACGAGCAGTACTTC.